Listed below are T cell receptor beta chains from one sample, sequenced in a study of response to subunit inactivated influenza vaccine. Using its own MiXCR run on the RT-PCR reads, TCRdb lists one record per CDR3 protein. Among about 700,000 distinct CDR3 sequences listed, more than 11% were seen once. Sequencing used PBMCs from blood, obtained less than 15 days before vaccination. The receptors originated from a man aged 45-65 years who received an inactivated influenza vaccine. The CDR3 runs from the conserved cysteine through the conserved F or W. The D gene is left open where the match is weak. Rows may omit the clone size; those that give it use once, few, many or a size class.

V gene: TRBV12-3/TRBV12-4; D gene: TRBD2; clone size: many; J gene: TRBJ2-1; CDR3 protein: CASSSTGLGRSNEQFF; CDR3 DNA: TGTGCCAGCAGCTCTACGGGACTAGGCCGTAGCAATGAGCAGTTCTTC
V gene: TRBV5-5; D gene: TRBD2; clone size: .; J gene: TRBJ2-1; CDR3 protein: CASSRLAGGHINNEQFF; CDR3 DNA: TGTGCCAGCTCCCGACTAGCGGGGGGTCATATAAACAATGAGCAGTTCTTC
V gene: TRBV20-1; D gene: .; clone size: .; J gene: TRBJ2-7; CDR3 protein: CSATSGHGNYEQYF; CDR3 DNA: TGCAGTGCTACCTCGGGACACGGCAACTACGAGCAGTACTTC
V gene: TRBV7-2; D gene: .; clone size: few; J gene: TRBJ2-3; CDR3 protein: CASSLWVASSTDTQYF; CDR3 DNA: TGTGCCAGCAGCTTATGGGTAGCGTCTAGCACAGATACGCAGTATTTT
V gene: TRBV9; D gene: .; clone size: few; J gene: TRBJ1-2; CDR3 protein: CASSPGGTLGGSYTF; CDR3 DNA: TGTGCCAGCAGCCCCGGAGGGACACTGGGGGGTAGCTACACCTTC
V gene: TRBV4-1; D gene: TRBD1; clone size: .; J gene: TRBJ2-1; CDR3 protein: CASSQAGTGFDEQFF; CDR3 DNA: TGCGCCAGCAGCCAAGCCGGGACAGGGTTCGATGAGCAGTTCTTC
V gene: TRBV5-1; D gene: .; clone size: many; J gene: TRBJ2-1; CDR3 protein: CASSSGQPAGNEQFF; CDR3 DNA: TGCGCCAGCAGCTCGGGACAACCGGCCGGTAATGAGCAGTTCTTC
V gene: TRBV27; D gene: TRBD1; clone size: few; J gene: TRBJ2-7; CDR3 protein: CASSWGQGGYEQYF; CDR3 DNA: TGTGCCAGCAGTTGGGGACAGGGGGGGTACGAGCAGTACTTC
V gene: TRBV5-1; D gene: .; clone size: many; J gene: TRBJ1-1; CDR3 protein: CASSVQGVLTEAFF; CDR3 DNA: TGCGCCAGCAGCGTTCAGGGAGTTCTCACTGAAGCTTTCTTT
V gene: TRBV29-1; D gene: .; clone size: .; J gene: TRBJ2-1; CDR3 protein: CSVGPENNEQFF; CDR3 DNA: TGCAGCGTTGGGCCGGAAAACAATGAGCAGTTCTTC
V gene: TRBV4-1; D gene: TRBD1; clone size: .; J gene: TRBJ2-7; CDR3 protein: CASGRDRGHEQYF; CDR3 DNA: TGCGCCAGCGGCCGGGACAGGGGCCACGAGCAGTACTTC
V gene: TRBV12-3/TRBV12-4; D gene: .; clone size: few; J gene: TRBJ1-5; CDR3 protein: CASSPLDNQPQHF; CDR3 DNA: TGTGCCAGCAGTCCACTGGACAATCAGCCCCAGCATTTT
V gene: TRBV24-1; D gene: .; clone size: .; J gene: TRBJ2-5; CDR3 protein: CATSVGGGQETQYF; CDR3 DNA: TGTGCCACCAGTGTAGGAGGGGGCCAAGAGACCCAGTACTTC
V gene: TRBV3-1; D gene: .; clone size: .; J gene: TRBJ1-1; CDR3 protein: CASSPFRQTGITEAFF; CDR3 DNA: TGTGCCAGCAGCCCATTCCGCCAAACAGGGATCACTGAAGCTTTCTTT
V gene: TRBV18; D gene: .; clone size: .; J gene: TRBJ2-5; CDR3 protein: CASSPQRTRQDRQETQYF; CDR3 DNA: TGTGCCAGCTCACCACAGAGGACTAGACAGGACCGACAAGAGACCCAGTACTTC
V gene: TRBV12-3/TRBV12-4; D gene: .; clone size: many; J gene: TRBJ1-6; CDR3 protein: CASSSLGTPLHF; CDR3 DNA: TGTGCCAGCAGTTCTCTCGGGACACCCCTCCACTTT
V gene: TRBV2; D gene: .; clone size: few; J gene: TRBJ2-2; CDR3 protein: CASSGHSNTGELFF; CDR3 DNA: TGTGCCAGCAGTGGACATTCGAACACCGGGGAGCTGTTTTTT
V gene: TRBV6-1; D gene: .; clone size: few; J gene: TRBJ2-3; CDR3 protein: CASSILGTRVSTDTQYF; CDR3 DNA: TGTGCCAGCAGTATCCTTGGGACCCGAGTCAGCACAGATACGCAGTATTTT
V gene: TRBV6-2/TRBV6-3; D gene: .; clone size: many; J gene: TRBJ1-2; CDR3 protein: CASSYSTFERGHNYGYTF; CDR3 DNA: TGTGCCAGCAGTTACTCGACTTTTGAACGCGGACACAACTATGGCTACACCTTC
V gene: TRBV20-1; D gene: TRBD1; clone size: few; J gene: TRBJ2-7; CDR3 protein: CSARDFRGLSIYEQYF; CDR3 DNA: TGCAGTGCTAGAGATTTCAGGGGGTTATCCATCTACGAGCAGTACTTC
V gene: TRBV20-1; D gene: TRBD2; clone size: .; J gene: TRBJ2-1; CDR3 protein: CSATKREGLRVAFF; CDR3 DNA: TGCAGTGCTACGAAGCGGGAGGGCCTCCGGGTGGCGTTCTTC
V gene: TRBV5-1; D gene: .; clone size: .; J gene: TRBJ1-1; CDR3 protein: CASSPAWHLNTEAFF; CDR3 DNA: TGCGCCAGCAGCCCGGCTTGGCATTTGAACACTGAAGCTTTCTTT
V gene: TRBV14; D gene: .; clone size: .; J gene: TRBJ2-7; CDR3 protein: CASSQDRTNEQYF; CDR3 DNA: TGTGCCAGCAGCCAAGATCGGACGAACGAGCAGTACTTC
V gene: TRBV18; D gene: TRBD1; clone size: many; J gene: TRBJ1-6; CDR3 protein: CANSKWTGRVSPLHF; CDR3 DNA: TGTGCCAACTCTAAATGGACAGGGCGGGTTTCACCCCTCCACTTT
V gene: TRBV7-2; D gene: .; clone size: .; J gene: TRBJ2-5; CDR3 protein: CASSLGPERETQYF; CDR3 DNA: TGTGCCAGCAGCCTGGGGCCGGAGCGGGAGACCCAGTACTTC
V gene: TRBV15; D gene: .; clone size: many; J gene: TRBJ2-2; CDR3 protein: CATSRDRGRRNGELFF; CDR3 DNA: TGTGCCACCAGCAGAGATCGGGGGCGTAGGAACGGGGAGCTGTTTTTT
V gene: TRBV7-2; D gene: .; clone size: .; J gene: TRBJ1-5; CDR3 protein: CASSPAGRSNQPQHF; CDR3 DNA: TGTGCCAGCAGCCCGGCGGGACGGAGCAATCAGCCCCAGCATTTT
V gene: TRBV25-1; D gene: .; clone size: .; J gene: TRBJ1-6; CDR3 protein: CASRNPGPGTSPLHF; CDR3 DNA: TGTGCCAGCAGAAACCCGGGTCCCGGGACTTCACCCCTCCACTTT
V gene: TRBV4-1; D gene: .; clone size: many; J gene: TRBJ2-7; CDR3 protein: CASSPPGTYYEQYF; CDR3 DNA: TGCGCCAGCAGCCCCCCCGGGACTTATTACGAGCAGTACTTC
V gene: TRBV29-1; D gene: TRBD1; clone size: few; J gene: TRBJ1-1; CDR3 protein: CSVAGTAIRTEAFF; CDR3 DNA: TGCAGCGTTGCGGGGACAGCTATCCGAACTGAAGCTTTCTTT
V gene: TRBV12-3/TRBV12-4; D gene: .; clone size: few; J gene: TRBJ1-2; CDR3 protein: CASSHLTRTDGYTF; CDR3 DNA: TGTGCCAGCAGCCACCTGACACGGACCGATGGCTACACCTTC
V gene: TRBV3-1; D gene: TRBD2; clone size: .; J gene: TRBJ2-1; CDR3 protein: CASSQKRTLAGEVEQFF; CDR3 DNA: TGTGCCAGCAGCCAAAAAAGGACTCTAGCGGGGGAAGTTGAGCAGTTCTTC
V gene: TRBV6-2/TRBV6-3; D gene: .; clone size: many; J gene: TRBJ2-2; CDR3 protein: CASSLTRGTGELFF; CDR3 DNA: TGTGCCAGCAGTCTGACTAGAGGGACCGGGGAGCTGTTTTTT
V gene: TRBV7-2; D gene: TRBD1; clone size: .; J gene: TRBJ2-4; CDR3 protein: CASSSDRGMIQYF; CDR3 DNA: TGTGCCAGCAGCTCGGACAGGGGAATGATTCAGTACTTC
V gene: TRBV29-1; D gene: TRBD2; clone size: .; J gene: TRBJ2-1; CDR3 protein: CSVENGGVSGGYNEQFF; CDR3 DNA: TGCAGCGTTGAAAATGGAGGGGTTAGCGGGGGCTACAATGAGCAGTTCTTC
V gene: TRBV5-5; D gene: TRBD2; clone size: few; J gene: TRBJ2-3; CDR3 protein: CASRQELAGGTDTQYF; CDR3 DNA: TGTGCCAGCAGACAAGAACTAGCGGGGGGCACAGATACGCAGTATTTT
V gene: TRBV7-2; D gene: .; clone size: many; J gene: TRBJ1-5; CDR3 protein: CASSLARPGSNQPQHF; CDR3 DNA: TGTGCCAGCAGCTTAGCGAGACCGGGGAGCAATCAGCCCCAGCATTTT
V gene: TRBV11-1; D gene: TRBD2; clone size: .; J gene: TRBJ2-5; CDR3 protein: CASSYSRLAGMGKETQYF; CDR3 DNA: TGTGCCAGCAGTTATTCTCGACTAGCGGGAATGGGAAAAGAGACCCAGTACTTC
V gene: TRBV11-2; D gene: TRBD2; clone size: few; J gene: TRBJ2-5; CDR3 protein: CASSLRGLGTSLWVETQYF; CDR3 DNA: TGTGCCAGCAGCCTTAGAGGTTTAGGGACTAGCCTTTGGGTCGAGACCCAGTACTTC
V gene: TRBV9; D gene: .; clone size: .; J gene: TRBJ1-1; CDR3 protein: CASSVGGYKNTEAFF; CDR3 DNA: TGTGCCAGCAGCGTAGGCGGTTACAAGAACACTGAAGCTTTCTTT
V gene: TRBV5-1; D gene: .; clone size: many; J gene: TRBJ2-1; CDR3 protein: CASSFGQSSYNEQFF; CDR3 DNA: TGTGCCAGCAGTTTCGGCCAGAGCTCCTACAATGAGCAGTTCTTC
V gene: TRBV5-1; D gene: .; clone size: many; J gene: TRBJ1-1; CDR3 protein: CASSPQGTEAFF; CDR3 DNA: TGCGCCAGCAGCCCGCAGGGGACTGAAGCTTTCTTT
V gene: TRBV15; D gene: .; clone size: few; J gene: TRBJ1-1; CDR3 protein: CATSRVRGNTEAFF; CDR3 DNA: TGTGCCACCAGCAGAGTCCGGGGGAACACTGAAGCTTTCTTT
V gene: TRBV20-1; D gene: .; clone size: .; J gene: TRBJ2-1; CDR3 protein: CSVYGAPEQFF; CDR3 DNA: TGCAGTGTCTATGGGGCACCTGAGCAGTTCTTC
V gene: TRBV20-1; D gene: .; clone size: many; J gene: TRBJ2-7; CDR3 protein: CSARLAYEQYF; CDR3 DNA: TGCAGTGCTAGACTAGCTTACGAGCAGTACTTC
V gene: TRBV7-2; D gene: .; clone size: many; J gene: TRBJ1-6; CDR3 protein: CASSPPLAASPLHF; CDR3 DNA: TGTGCCAGCAGCCCTCCACTGGCAGCTTCACCCCTCCACTTT
V gene: TRBV6-1; D gene: TRBD1; clone size: .; J gene: TRBJ2-1; CDR3 protein: CASIPDRARIEQFF; CDR3 DNA: TGTGCCAGCATCCCCGACAGGGCACGGATTGAGCAGTTCTTC
V gene: TRBV5-5; D gene: .; clone size: few; J gene: TRBJ1-5; CDR3 protein: CASSPRYTQPQHF; CDR3 DNA: TGTGCCAGCAGCCCCCGATATACTCAGCCCCAGCATTTT
V gene: TRBV3-1; D gene: TRBD2; clone size: .; J gene: TRBJ2-2; CDR3 protein: CASSSIAGGPFITGELFF; CDR3 DNA: TGTGCCAGCAGCTCGATCGCGGGAGGGCCGTTCATCACCGGGGAGCTGTTTTTT
V gene: TRBV6-1; D gene: TRBD1; clone size: .; J gene: TRBJ1-6; CDR3 protein: CASRELQGSSYNSPLHF; CDR3 DNA: TGTGCCAGTAGAGAATTACAGGGGAGCTCCTATAATTCACCCCTCCACTTT
V gene: TRBV9; D gene: .; clone size: .; J gene: TRBJ1-5; CDR3 protein: CASSAYSGRGQPQHF; CDR3 DNA: TGTGCCAGCAGCGCCTATTCAGGGAGGGGTCAGCCCCAGCATTTT
V gene: TRBV5-1; D gene: .; clone size: few; J gene: TRBJ1-4; CDR3 protein: CASSLGLRAEKLFF; CDR3 DNA: TGCGCCAGCAGCTTGGGACTCCGTGCGGAAAAACTGTTTTTT
V gene: TRBV29-1; D gene: .; clone size: .; J gene: TRBJ1-4; CDR3 protein: CSALIGEKLFF; CDR3 DNA: TGCAGCGCTTTAATAGGTGAAAAACTGTTTTTT
V gene: TRBV5-1; D gene: .; clone size: many; J gene: TRBJ2-7; CDR3 protein: CASSLGREWEQYF; CDR3 DNA: TGCGCCAGCAGCTTGGGACGGGAGTGGGAGCAGTACTTC
V gene: TRBV28; D gene: .; clone size: few; J gene: TRBJ2-1; CDR3 protein: CASSLRESTNEQFF; CDR3 DNA: TGTGCCAGCAGTTTAAGGGAATCGACAAATGAGCAGTTCTTC
V gene: TRBV7-2; D gene: TRBD2; clone size: .; J gene: TRBJ2-7; CDR3 protein: CASSFSGSIAVEQYF; CDR3 DNA: TGTGCCAGCAGCTTTAGCGGGAGTATTGCGGTCGAGCAGTACTTC
V gene: TRBV9; D gene: TRBD1; clone size: .; J gene: TRBJ2-3; CDR3 protein: CASSKLQGAVADTQYF; CDR3 DNA: TGTGCCAGCAGCAAACTACAGGGGGCGGTGGCAGATACGCAGTATTTT
V gene: TRBV24-1; D gene: .; clone size: few; J gene: TRBJ2-5; CDR3 protein: CATSGGDGQETQYF; CDR3 DNA: TGTGCCACCAGTGGAGGGGACGGCCAAGAGACCCAGTACTTC
V gene: TRBV10-3; D gene: TRBD1; clone size: .; J gene: TRBJ1-1; CDR3 protein: CAISDPGTENTEAFF; CDR3 DNA: TGTGCCATCAGTGATCCCGGGACAGAGAACACTGAAGCTTTCTTT